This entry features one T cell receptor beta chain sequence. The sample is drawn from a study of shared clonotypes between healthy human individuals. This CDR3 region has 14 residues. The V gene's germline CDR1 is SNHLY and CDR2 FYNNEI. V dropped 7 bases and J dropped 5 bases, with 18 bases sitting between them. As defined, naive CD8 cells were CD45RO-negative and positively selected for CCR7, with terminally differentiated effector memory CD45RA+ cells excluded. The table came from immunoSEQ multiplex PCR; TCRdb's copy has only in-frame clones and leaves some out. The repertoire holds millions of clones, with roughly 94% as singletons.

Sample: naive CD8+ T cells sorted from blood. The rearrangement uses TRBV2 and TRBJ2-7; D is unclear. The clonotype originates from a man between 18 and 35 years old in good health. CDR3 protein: CASMGFGIFNEQYF. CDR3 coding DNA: TGTGCCAGCATGGGTTTTGGGATATTCAACGAGCAGTACTTC.